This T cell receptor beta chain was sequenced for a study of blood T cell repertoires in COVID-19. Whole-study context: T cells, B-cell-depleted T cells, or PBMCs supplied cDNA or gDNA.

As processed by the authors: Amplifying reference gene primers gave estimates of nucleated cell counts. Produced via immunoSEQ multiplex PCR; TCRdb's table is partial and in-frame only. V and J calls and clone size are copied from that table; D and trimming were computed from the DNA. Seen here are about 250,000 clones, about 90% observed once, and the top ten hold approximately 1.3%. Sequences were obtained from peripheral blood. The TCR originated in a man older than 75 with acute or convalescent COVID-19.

The CDR3 DNA sequence: TGTGCCAGCAGCTTGGCTCTAGCGGGGGACAACAATGAGCAGTTCTTC. It yields the protein CASSLALAGDNNEQFF. The chain combines TRBV5-6 with TRBJ2-1; TRBD2 matches 10 bases. Trimming cost V 0 bases and J 5 bases; bases outside gene matches: 5. Germline V CDR1 and CDR2: SGHDT, YYEEEE. The CDR3 spans 16 residues.